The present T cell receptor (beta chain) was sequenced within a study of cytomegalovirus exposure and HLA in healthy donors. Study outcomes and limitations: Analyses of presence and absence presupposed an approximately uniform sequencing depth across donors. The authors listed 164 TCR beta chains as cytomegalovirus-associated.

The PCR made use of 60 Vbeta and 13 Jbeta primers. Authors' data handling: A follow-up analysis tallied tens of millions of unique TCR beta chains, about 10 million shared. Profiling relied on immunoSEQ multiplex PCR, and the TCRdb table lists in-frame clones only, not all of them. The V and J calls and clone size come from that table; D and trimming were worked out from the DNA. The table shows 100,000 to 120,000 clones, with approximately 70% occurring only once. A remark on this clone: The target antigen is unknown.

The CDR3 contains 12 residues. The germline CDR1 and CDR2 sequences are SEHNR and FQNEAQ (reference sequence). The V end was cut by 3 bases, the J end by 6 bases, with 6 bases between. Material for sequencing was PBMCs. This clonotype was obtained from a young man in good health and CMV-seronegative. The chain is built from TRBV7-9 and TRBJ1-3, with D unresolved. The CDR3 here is CASSFTENTIYF. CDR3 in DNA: TGTGCCAGCAGCTTTACAGAAAACACCATATATTTT.